Below are 30 T cell receptor beta chains sequenced from a single sample in a study of blood T cells in healthy people across ages (dated by TCRdb to between 2015 and 2016). Library prep was done by 5' RACE. The sequencing machine was an Illumina HiSeq 2500. A second PCR of roughly 6 to 11 cycles was run with a J-beta primer mix and a sample-barcoded 5' primer. The public reads were reprocessed in TCRdb via fastp at Q25 and MiXCR, keeping in-frame beta chains. When rows share a CDR3 protein, they turn into one entry using the most common DNA and genes. Within this sample are 1.5 million to 2 million distinct CDR3 sequences, with approximately 50% of them counted one time only. The ten largest make up 2.1% of the sample. Sequencing used blood. The receptor set was obtained from a woman aged 40 to 55 in good health.

The V and J genes are TRBV20-1 and TRBJ2-7, with D possibly TRBD2 on 6 matching bases. The end of the DNA aligns better with TRBJ2-5, so the J call may be wrong. CDR1 is DFQATT, CDR2 SNEGSKA, per germline (reference sequence). CDR3 length: 15 residues. CDR3 residues: CSAPKSIGGRETQYF. For the CDR3, the DNA is TGCAGTGCTCCCAAATCAATAGGAGGGCGGGAGACCCAGTACTTC.

This clonotype was found a few times. This chain uses TRBV9 with TRBJ2-5; 9 nucleotides align to TRBD1. There are 14 residues in the CDR3. Germline CDR1 SGDLS, CDR2 YYNGEE. V lost 3 bases and J lost 4; bases outside the gene matches: 4. The CDR3 coding sequence is TGTGCCAGCAGCGAACAGGGGGCTGGAGAGACCCAGTACTTC. This codes for CASSEQGAGETQYF.

V and J are TRBV20-1 and TRBJ2-1, with D perhaps assigned TRBD1 or TRBD2 (6 bases each). The germline V gene encodes CDR1 DFQATT and CDR2 SNEGSKA (reference sequence). Trimming cost V 0 bases and J 4 bases, with 13 bases left between them. The CDR3 length is 15 residues. Written as DNA, the CDR3 is TGCAGTGCTAGAGATTTTGGGGGGCAGTACAATGAGCAGTTCTTC. Its protein product is CSARDFGGQYNEQFF.

This clonotype was detected a few times. The chain employs TRBV4-3 and TRBJ2-5; TRBD1 might be the D (6 bases). Germline assignment: CDR1 LGHNA and CDR2 YSLEER. CDR3 length: 15 amino acids. V lost 0 bases and J lost 10, with 18 bases in between. The CDR3 sequence: CASSQDRTGKVDQYF. The CDR3 DNA reads as TGCGCCAGCAGCCAAGATCGCACAGGGAAAGTAGACCAGTACTTC.

V and J are TRBV6-1 and TRBJ1-6; no firm D call. The CDR3 runs to 13 residues. CDR1 MNHNS and CDR2 SASEGT come from the germline V gene. V was cut by 2 bases and J by 6 bases, with 5 bases left in between. The CDR3 sequence is CASSELGNSPLHF. CDR3 DNA sequence: TGTGCCAGCAGTGAACTGGGTAATTCACCCCTCCACTTT.

The V gene is TRBV4-3, the J gene TRBJ2-5, with D tentatively TRBD2 (5 bases). V lost 0 bases and J 4 bases, leaving 15 bases between the germline ends. The CDR3 spans 16 residues. The germline CDR1 and CDR2 sequences are LGHNA and YSLEER. The DNA of the CDR3 is TGCGCCAGCAGCCAAGACCCCTCGAGCGCGGGAGAGACCCAGTACTTC. This codes for CASSQDPSSAGETQYF.

This chain uses TRBV18 with TRBJ1-4; 7 nucleotides align to TRBD1. Looked up from germline, CDR1 is KGHSH and CDR2 is LQKENI. This CDR3 is built from 15 residues. The V segment lost 3 bases and the J segment 5 bases; nucleotides outside the gene matches: 6. The CDR3 region has the DNA TGTGCCAGCTCACCCGAGGACAGGTCGAATGAAAAACTGTTTTTT. Amino acids: CASSPEDRSNEKLFF.

The CDR3 sequence: CASSLVFGRAPTYEQYF. In DNA, the CDR3 is TGCGCCAGCAGCTTGGTGTTCGGCAGAGCTCCGACCTACGAGCAGTACTTC. The chain combines TRBV5-1 with TRBJ2-7, with D uncertain. V was pared by 0 bases and J by 2 bases, with 18 bases between. This CDR3 has 17 amino acids. From germline, CDR1 is SGHRS and CDR2 YFSETQ.

The genes are TRBV2 and TRBJ1-2; D not resolved. Trimming pared 10 bases from V and 8 bases from J, leaving 17 bases between. Germline values: CDR1 SNHLY, CDR2 FYNNEI. The CDR3 length is 12 residues. The DNA for the CDR3 is TGTGCCACCCCCGAGGAGGGTAACGGCTACACCTTC. Translating gives CATPEEGNGYTF.

The chain has TRBV9 and TRBJ2-1; 7 nucleotides align to TRBD2. Unmatched junction bases numbered 16, after V lost 6 bases and J lost 7 bases. CDR3 length: 16 amino acids. Germline CDR1 and CDR2: SGDLS and YYNGEE. This CDR3 reads CASNLDGGILGNEQFF. As DNA, the CDR3 is TGTGCCAGCAACCTAGACGGGGGGATCCTAGGGAATGAGCAGTTCTTC.

This clonotype was observed once. The V gene is TRBV20-1, the J gene TRBJ1-2; D is unresolved. This CDR3 is 13 amino acids long. Trimming took 1 base from V and 0 from J, leaving 6 bases between them. Germline V gene sequence: CDR1 DFQATT, CDR2 SNEGSKA (reference sequence). The DNA for the CDR3 is TGCAGTGCTAGAGCGGTAGCTAACTATGGCTACACCTTC. This gives the protein CSARAVANYGYTF.

This chain links TRBV20-1 with TRBJ2-5; 8 nucleotides match TRBD1. After removal of 3 bases from V and 3 bases from J, the junction contained 9 bases not matched to a gene. CDR1 DFQATT and CDR2 SNEGSKA come from the germline V gene (reference sequence). There are 15 residues in the CDR3. CDR3 sequence: CSARVPGGREETQYF. The CDR3 DNA sequence: TGCAGTGCTAGGGTTCCAGGGGGCCGGGAAGAGACCCAGTACTTC.

CDR3 region: CASSLGTGGPSYEQYF. The CDR3 DNA is TGTGCCAGCAGCTTAGGGACAGGGGGCCCCTCCTACGAGCAGTACTTC. This rearrangement joins TRBV7-8 to TRBJ2-7, with 11 nucleotides matching TRBD1. V was clipped by 1 base and J by 0 bases; unmatched bases: 2. Germline V gene sequence: CDR1 SGHVS, CDR2 FQNEAQ. The CDR3 spans 16 residues.

This clonotype was seen a handful of times. V usage is TRBV20-1 and J usage is TRBJ2-7; 8 nucleotides match TRBD1. The ends lost 5 bases at V and 1 base at J; junction bases unmatched: 4. This CDR3 region has 13 residues. Per germline, CDR1 DFQATT and CDR2 SNEGSKA (reference sequence). The CDR3 region has the DNA TGCAGTGCTGCCGGGGACAGGTCCTACGAGCAGTACTTC. As protein: CSAAGDRSYEQYF.

V usage is TRBV20-1 and J usage is TRBJ1-5; 9 nucleotides match TRBD1. Germline CDR1 and CDR2: DFQATT and SNEGSKA (reference sequence). The CDR3 is 17 amino acids. V shed 0 bases and J 1 base; nucleotides not matched to a gene: 7. CDR3 amino acids: CSAREDRGGGSNQPQHF. The CDR3 nucleotides read TGCAGTGCTAGAGAGGACAGGGGAGGCGGGAGCAATCAGCCCCAGCATTTT.

V is TRBV5-6 and J is TRBJ2-1, with 9 bases aligning to TRBD1. The CDR3 has 15 residues. Trimming cost V 4 bases and J 4 bases; bases outside gene matches: 6. Germline V gene data show CDR1 as SGHDT and CDR2 as YYEEEE. CDR3 region: CASSLRQGVYNEQFF. The CDR3 nucleotides are TGTGCCAGCAGCCTTCGACAGGGGGTATACAATGAGCAGTTCTTC.

The chain employs TRBV20-1 and TRBJ2-1; 8 nucleotides agree with TRBD2. V trimming: 1 base; J trimming: 7 bases; junction bases outside the gene matches: 6. CDR3 length: 14 amino acids. Germline assignment: CDR1 DFQATT and CDR2 SNEGSKA (reference sequence). The CDR3 nucleotides read TGCAGTGCTAGAGGGACTAGCAGGAGGAATGAGCAGTTCTTC. Residues: CSARGTSRRNEQFF.

The chain uses TRBV20-1 and TRBJ1-2; 10 bases align to TRBD1. The CDR3 has 11 amino acids. The germline V gene has CDR1 DFQATT and CDR2 SNEGSKA (reference sequence). Trimming removed 7 bases from V and 8 bases from J; junction bases left unmatched: 4. This CDR3 reads CSDRDRGGYTF. CDR3 nucleotides: TGCAGTGACAGGGACAGGGGAGGCTACACCTTC.

This clonotype was detected only a few times. The chain links TRBV6-2 or TRBV6-3 to TRBJ2-1; perhaps TRBD2 as D (5 bases). This CDR3 comprises 13 residues. V lost 5 bases to trimming and J lost 8 bases, with 13 bases between them. Germline CDR1 and CDR2: MNHEY and SVGEGT. In DNA form, the CDR3 reads TGTGCCAGCAGTCAGCCCCCAGCGGATGAGCAGTTCTTC. Translating it yields CASSQPPADEQFF.

The chain employs TRBV6-1 and TRBJ1-2; 7 bases align to TRBD1. The germline CDR1 and CDR2 sequences are MNHNS and SASEGT. The CDR3 contains 16 residues. Trimming cost V 3 bases and J 4 bases; bases outside gene matches: 11. The CDR3 loop is CASSDRQGQTFYGYTF. The CDR3 DNA reads as TGTGCCAGCAGTGACCGACAGGGTCAGACCTTCTATGGCTACACCTTC.

This clonotype was detected only a few times. V and J are TRBV20-1 and TRBJ2-7; unclear D gene. The V gene's germline CDR1 is DFQATT and CDR2 SNEGSKA (reference sequence). V shed 2 bases and J shed 7 bases, with 15 bases lying between them. The CDR3 loop spans 13 amino acids. The CDR3 bases are TGCAGTGCTAGATACCAGATGGGCCCAGAGCAGTACTTC. This translates into CSARYQMGPEQYF.

The chain combines TRBV9 with TRBJ2-2, with 7 bases fitting TRBD1. Trimming removed 3 bases from V and 0 bases from J; junction bases left unmatched: 8. Germline-derived CDR1 and CDR2 are SGDLS and YYNGEE. The CDR3 contains 17 residues. CDR3 sequence: CASSASRQGTNTGELFF. The CDR3 DNA reads TGTGCCAGCAGCGCCTCACGACAGGGTACGAACACCGGGGAGCTGTTTTTT.

This clonotype was counted at least ten times. The rearrangement joins TRBV24-1 to TRBJ2-5; 7 bases fit TRBD1. Germline lookup yields CDR1 KGHDR and CDR2 SFDVKD. Trimming removed 4 bases from V and 2 bases from J; junction bases left unmatched: 9. The CDR3 has 16 amino acids. CDR3 amino acids: CATSDPRPGQQETQYF. CDR3 in DNA: TGTGCCACCAGTGACCCTAGACCGGGACAGCAAGAGACCCAGTACTTC.

This chain connects TRBV6-5 to TRBJ1-5; D call uncertain. Trimming pared 6 bases from V and 1 base from J, leaving 10 bases between. The CDR3 sequence is 14 residues long. CDR1 is MNHEY and CDR2 is SVGAGI in the germline V gene. The CDR3 DNA reads as TGTGCCAGCAGCCGCCGACCCAGCAATCAGCCCCAGCATTTT. Its protein is CASSRRPSNQPQHF.

V usage is TRBV5-1 and J usage is TRBJ1-1; TRBD1 matches at 11 bases. The germline gives CDR1 SGHRS, CDR2 YFSETQ. The CDR3 has 16 amino acids. The V segment lost 0 bases and the J segment 6 bases; nucleotides outside the gene matches: 7. CDR3 sequence reads: CASSLAGQGASPEAFF. The CDR3, as DNA: TGCGCCAGCAGCTTGGCCGGACAGGGGGCGAGTCCTGAAGCTTTCTTT.

The V and J genes are TRBV5-1 and TRBJ2-4; 9 bases are a match to TRBD2. The J call could be wrong; TRBJ2-5 is a better fit for the DNA end. Germline V gene data show CDR1 as SGHRS and CDR2 as YFSETQ. The CDR3 has 17 amino acids. This chain's CDR3 is CASSFGGGAVREETQYF. DNA of the CDR3: TGCGCCAGCAGCTTCGGCGGGGGGGCCGTTAGGGAAGAGACCCAGTACTTC.

The rearrangement joins TRBV3-1 to TRBJ1-6; D not certain. Germline CDR1 is LGHDT and CDR2 is YNNKEL (reference sequence). The CDR3 contains 15 residues. The V end was cut by 3 bases, the J end by 9 bases, with 15 bases between. The CDR3 DNA follows: TGTGCCAGCAGCCAGTGGACCCCCTGCGGTTCACCCCTCCACTTT. Protein: CASSQWTPCGSPLHF.

This clonotype was observed a handful of times. The V and J genes are TRBV12-3 or TRBV12-4 and TRBJ2-7; D perhaps matches TRBD1 (6 bases). This CDR3 contains 15 residues. Between the trimmed V and J ends, which lost 6 bases and 5 bases, there was a span of 20 bases. Here the CDR3 DNA reads TGTGCCAGCAGCCACTCAGGGGCGGATCTCGACGAGCAGTACTTC. Translation: CASSHSGADLDEQYF.

This clonotype has a handful of counts. The chain is built from TRBV4-2 and TRBJ2-3, with 9 bases matching TRBD2. With 3 bases clipped from V and 2 bases from J, the junction kept 3 bases outside the gene matches. Germline values: CDR1 LGHNA, CDR2 YNFKEQ. The length of the CDR3 is 15 residues. For the CDR3, the DNA is TGTGCCAGCAGCCAGTTAGCGGGGGACACAGATACGCAGTATTTT. Amino acids: CASSQLAGDTDTQYF.

The chain employs TRBV7-9 and TRBJ1-6; D unresolved. Germline V lookup: CDR1 SEHNR, CDR2 FQNEAQ (reference sequence). This CDR3 has 11 amino acids. Deletions cut 1 base from V and 16 bases from J, with 8 bases between. The CDR3 DNA sequence: TGTGCCAGCAGCTTAGGCGCCCCACTCCACTTT. Its translation: CASSLGAPLHF.